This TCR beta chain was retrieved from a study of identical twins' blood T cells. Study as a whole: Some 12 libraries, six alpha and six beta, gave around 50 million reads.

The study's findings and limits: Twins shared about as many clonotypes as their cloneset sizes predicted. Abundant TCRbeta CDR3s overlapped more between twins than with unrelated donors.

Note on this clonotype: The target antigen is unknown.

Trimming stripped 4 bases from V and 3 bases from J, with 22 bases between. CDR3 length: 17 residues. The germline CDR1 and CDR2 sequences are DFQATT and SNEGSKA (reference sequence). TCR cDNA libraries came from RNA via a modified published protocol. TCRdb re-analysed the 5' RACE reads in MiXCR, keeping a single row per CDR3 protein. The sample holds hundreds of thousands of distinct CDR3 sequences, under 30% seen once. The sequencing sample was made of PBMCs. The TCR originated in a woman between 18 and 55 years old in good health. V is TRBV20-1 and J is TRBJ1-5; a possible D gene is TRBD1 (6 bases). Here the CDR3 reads CSAIGMGAQIYNQPQHF. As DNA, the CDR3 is TGCAGTGCTATCGGCATGGGGGCCCAGATATACAATCAGCCCCAGCATTTT.